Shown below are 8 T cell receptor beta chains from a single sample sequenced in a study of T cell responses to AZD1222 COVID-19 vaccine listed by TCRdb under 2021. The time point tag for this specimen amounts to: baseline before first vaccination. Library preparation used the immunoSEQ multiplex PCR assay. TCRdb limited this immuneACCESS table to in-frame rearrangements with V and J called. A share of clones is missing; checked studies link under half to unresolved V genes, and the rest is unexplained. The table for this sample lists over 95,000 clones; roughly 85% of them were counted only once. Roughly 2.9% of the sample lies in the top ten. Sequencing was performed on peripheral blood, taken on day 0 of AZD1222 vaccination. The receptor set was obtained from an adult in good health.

CDR3 nucleotide sequence: TGTGCCAGCAGCCCCGGAGGGGGGTACTATGGCTACACCTTC. Translating gives CASSPGGGYYGYTF. This chain connects TRBV7-2 to TRBJ1-2; tentative D call: TRBD1 (6 bases). The CDR3 runs 14 residues. The V gene's germline CDR1 is SGHTA and CDR2 FQGNSA. V shed 5 bases and J shed 3 bases, with 13 bases lying between them.

CDR3 in DNA: TGTGCCAGCCTTGCTAGCGAGGGAGATACGCAGTATTTT. This gives the protein CASLASEGDTQYF. The chain is built from TRBV2 and TRBJ2-3, with D maybe TRBD2 (6 bases). The CDR3 is 13 residues long. The germline V gene encodes CDR1 SNHLY and CDR2 FYNNEI. Trimming removed 8 bases at V and 5 bases at J, with 14 bases between.

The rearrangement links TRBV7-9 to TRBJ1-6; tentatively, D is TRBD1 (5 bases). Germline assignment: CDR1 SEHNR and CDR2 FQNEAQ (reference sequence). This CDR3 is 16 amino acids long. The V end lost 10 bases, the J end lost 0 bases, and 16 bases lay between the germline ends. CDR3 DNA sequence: TGTGCCATCCCGATTGGGACGAGCTCCTATAATTCACCCCTCCACTTT. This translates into CAIPIGTSSYNSPLHF.

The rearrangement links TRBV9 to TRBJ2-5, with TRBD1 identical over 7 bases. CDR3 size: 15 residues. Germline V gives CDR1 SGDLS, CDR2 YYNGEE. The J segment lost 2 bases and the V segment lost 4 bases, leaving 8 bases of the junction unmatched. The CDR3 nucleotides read TGTGCCAGCAGCACCGGGACAGCCACGCAAGAGACCCAGTACTTC. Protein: CASSTGTATQETQYF.

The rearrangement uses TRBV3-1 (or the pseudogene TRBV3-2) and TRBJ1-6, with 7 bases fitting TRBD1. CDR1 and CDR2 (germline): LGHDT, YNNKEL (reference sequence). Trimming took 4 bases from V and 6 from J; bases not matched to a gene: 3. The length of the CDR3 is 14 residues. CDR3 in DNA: TGTGCCAGCAGCCCCGACAGGGTTAATTCACCCCTCCACTTT. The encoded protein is CASSPDRVNSPLHF.

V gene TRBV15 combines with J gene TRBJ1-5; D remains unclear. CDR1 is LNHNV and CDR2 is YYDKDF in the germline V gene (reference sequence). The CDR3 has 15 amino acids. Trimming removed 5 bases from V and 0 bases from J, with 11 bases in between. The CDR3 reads CATSALTDSNQPQHF. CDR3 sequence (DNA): TGTGCCACCAGCGCGCTGACGGATAGCAATCAGCCCCAGCATTTT.

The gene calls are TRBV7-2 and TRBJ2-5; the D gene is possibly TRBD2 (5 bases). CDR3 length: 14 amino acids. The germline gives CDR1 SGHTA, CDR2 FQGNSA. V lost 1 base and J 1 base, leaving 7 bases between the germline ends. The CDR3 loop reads CASSLGGFQETQYF. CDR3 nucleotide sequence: TGTGCCAGCAGCTTAGGAGGGTTCCAAGAGACCCAGTACTTC.

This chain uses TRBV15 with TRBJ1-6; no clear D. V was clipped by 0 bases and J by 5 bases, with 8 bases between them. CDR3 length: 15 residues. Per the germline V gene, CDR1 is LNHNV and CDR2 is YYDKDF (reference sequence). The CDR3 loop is CATSREYGNNSPLHF. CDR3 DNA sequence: TGTGCCACCAGCAGAGAATACGGAAATAATTCACCCCTCCACTTT.